This entry describes one TCR beta chain. CDR1 is SGHKS and CDR2 is YYEKEE in the germline V gene (reference sequence). Germline trimming cut 0 bases from V and 3 bases from J; bases unmatched to any gene: 8. The CDR3 totals 18 residues. These data are taken from a study of T cell changes during pregnancy in multiple sclerosis. Produced via immunoSEQ multiplex PCR; TCRdb's table is partial and in-frame only. The sample yields 100,000 or so clones, roughly nine tenths seen once. The source was peripheral blood, collected after pregnancy. The sequence was collected from a female donor with multiple sclerosis, enrolled in a pregnancy study. The genes are TRBV5-5 and TRBJ2-4, with 11 nucleotides matching TRBD2. This chain's CDR3 is CASSLVGSGGVYKNIQYF. The CDR3, as DNA: TGTGCCAGCAGCTTGGTTGGTAGCGGGGGGGTGTACAAAAACATTCAGTACTTC.